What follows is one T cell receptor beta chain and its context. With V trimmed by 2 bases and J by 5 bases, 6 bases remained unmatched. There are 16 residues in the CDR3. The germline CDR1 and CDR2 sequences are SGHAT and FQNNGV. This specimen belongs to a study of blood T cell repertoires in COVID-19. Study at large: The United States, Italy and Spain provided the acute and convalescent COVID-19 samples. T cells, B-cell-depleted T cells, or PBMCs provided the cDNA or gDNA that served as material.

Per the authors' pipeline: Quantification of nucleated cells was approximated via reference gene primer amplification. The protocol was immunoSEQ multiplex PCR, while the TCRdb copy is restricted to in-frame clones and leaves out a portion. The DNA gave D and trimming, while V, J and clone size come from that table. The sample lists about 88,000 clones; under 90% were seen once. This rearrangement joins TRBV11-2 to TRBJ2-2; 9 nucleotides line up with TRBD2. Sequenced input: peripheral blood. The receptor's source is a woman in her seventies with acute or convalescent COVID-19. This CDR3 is CASSLQRGAGTGELFF. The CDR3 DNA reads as TGTGCCAGCAGCTTACAGCGGGGGGCCGGGACCGGGGAGCTGTTTTTT.